Described below is a single T cell receptor (beta chain) sequence and its context. Germline loops: CDR1 KGHSH, CDR2 LQKENI. Trimming stripped 8 bases from V and 5 bases from J, with 6 bases between. The CDR3 totals 10 residues. The protocol was immunoSEQ multiplex PCR, while the TCRdb copy is restricted to in-frame clones and leaves out a portion. The table has some 1,600,000 clones, 98% seen once. This specimen belongs to a study of shared clonotypes between healthy human individuals. On the study more broadly: CD4 naive and memory got three plates each, CD8 naive two, CD8 memory one.

The rearrangement joins TRBV18 to TRBJ2-5; D is uncertain. Sequencing was done on a sample of naive CD4+ T cells sorted from blood. Subset here: CD45RA+ positively selected. The clonotype comes from a young man in good health. The CDR3 region is CASGMETQYF. Written as DNA, the CDR3 is TGTGCCAGCGGAATGGAGACCCAGTACTTC. Full variable domain (remainder filled in from reference TRBV18 and TRBJ2-5): NAGVMQNPRHLVRRRGQEARLRCSPMKGHSHVYWYRQLPEEGLKFMVYLQKENIIDESGMPKERFSAEFPKEGPSILRIQQVVRGDSAAYFCASGMETQYFGPGTRLLVL.